One sample yielded the 20 T cell receptor beta chains listed below, sequenced in a study of OX40 agonist ivuxolimab in advanced cancers. The repertoire was sequenced with immunoSEQ multiplex PCR; TCRdb's copy has only in-frame clones and lacks some. The repertoire consists of about 48,000 clones, with around 90% occurring once and the leading ten covering more than 6.5%. Here the sequenced sample was CD4+ or CD8+ T cells sorted from blood, taken in a trial of the OX40 agonist ivuxolimab. These receptor sequences come from an adult with an advanced solid tumor such as melanoma, head and neck, liver or kidney cancer.

This chain connects TRBV29-1 to TRBJ2-3; 9 bases map to TRBD2. Germline loops: CDR1 SQVTM, CDR2 ANQGSEA. This CDR3 has 15 amino acids. J lost 4 bases, V lost 3 bases, and 8 bases had no gene match. CDR3 sequence: CSVEGDSGGSDTQYF. CDR3 in DNA: TGCAGCGTTGAGGGAGACAGCGGGGGGTCAGATACGCAGTATTTT.

V is TRBV5-4 and J is TRBJ2-3, with TRBD1 matching 11 bases. Germline CDR1 reads SGHNT; CDR2 reads YYREEE (reference sequence). V lost 4 bases to trimming and J lost 4 bases; unmatched junction nucleotides: 5. The CDR3 loop spans 15 amino acids. In DNA, the CDR3 is TGTGCCAGCAGCCCGGGACAGGGGGGCCCAGATACGCAGTATTTT. Its translation is CASSPGQGGPDTQYF. The entire variable domain, with the rest obtained from reference TRBV5-4 and TRBJ2-3, is as follows: ETGVTQSPTHLIKTRGQQVTLRCSSQSGHNTVSWYQQALGQGPQFIFQYYREEENGRGNFPPRFSGLQFPNYSSELNVNALELDDSALYLCASSPGQGGPDTQYFGPGTRLTVL.

The genes are TRBV5-5 and TRBJ2-7; 9 positions agree with TRBD2. Germline V gives CDR1 SGHKS, CDR2 YYEKEE (reference sequence). The length of the CDR3 is 16 residues. Unmatched junction bases numbered 7, after V lost 0 bases and J lost 3 bases. CDR3 protein: CASSLGGREADYEQYV. The CDR3 bases are TGTGCCAGCAGCTTGGGCGGGAGGGAAGCGGACTACGAGCAGTACGTC.

The genes are TRBV4-2 and TRBJ2-1, with 7 bases matching TRBD2. The junction had 13 bases not matched to a gene; V was cut back by 0 bases and J by 8 bases. CDR1 is LGHNA and CDR2 is YNFKEQ in the germline V gene. CDR3 size: 17 residues. CDR3: CASSQDKRELGRDEQFF. In DNA, the CDR3 is TGTGCCAGCAGCCAAGATAAGCGGGAACTCGGTCGAGATGAGCAGTTCTTC.

V gene TRBV5-4 combines with J gene TRBJ1-2; 9 nucleotides align to TRBD1. The V segment lost 4 bases and the J segment 6 bases; nucleotides outside the gene matches: 13. The CDR3 contains 16 residues. The germline V gene has CDR1 SGHNT and CDR2 YYREEE (reference sequence). The CDR3 DNA follows: TGTGCCAGCAGCGCAAGGCTGGGACAGGGTAGGGATGGCTACACCTTC. This translates into CASSARLGQGRDGYTF.

This chain links TRBV30 with TRBJ1-5, with D maybe TRBD1 (5 bases). V lost 1 base and J 5 bases, leaving 15 bases between the germline ends. The CDR3 extends over 15 amino acids. CDR1 GTSNPN and CDR2 SVGIG come from the germline V gene (reference sequence). The CDR3 bases are TGTGCCTGGAGTGGTGGAGGGGAGGAGGATCAGCCCCAGCATTTT. This gives the protein CAWSGGGEEDQPQHF.

The V gene is TRBV23-1, the J gene TRBJ1-5; TRBD1 agrees at 9 bases. TRBV23-1 is an ORF, with its function uncertain. There are 20 residues in the CDR3. Trimming at V came to 0 bases and at J to 7 bases, leaving 19 bases not matched to a gene. This chain's CDR3 is CASSQSSGSGQGGVGQPQHF. For the CDR3, the DNA is TGCGCCAGCAGTCAATCCTCAGGTTCGGGACAGGGTGGTGTGGGGCAGCCCCAGCATTTT.

This clone was detected once. The chain joins TRBV5-6 to TRBJ1-4; D is uncertain. Between the trimmed V and J ends, which lost 1 base and 7 bases, there was a span of 5 bases. Germline V gene sequence: CDR1 SGHDT, CDR2 YYEEEE. The length of the CDR3 is 12 residues. CDR3 loop: CASSLWGEKLFF. Written as DNA, the CDR3 is TGTGCCAGCAGCTTGTGGGGTGAAAAACTGTTTTTT.

This rearrangement joins TRBV7-6 to TRBJ2-7; TRBD1 might be the D (6 bases). With 1 base removed from V and 0 bases from J, the gap between germline ends came to 7 bases. This CDR3 is built from 14 residues. Germline CDR1 and CDR2: SGHVS and FNYEAQ. CDR3 in amino acids: CASSLGTVSYEQYF. The DNA for the CDR3 is TGTGCCAGCAGCTTAGGGACAGTCTCCTACGAGCAGTACTTC. The complete variable domain, with remaining parts taken from reference TRBV7-6 and TRBJ2-7, reads GAGVSQSPRYKVTKRGQDVALRCDPISGHVSLYWYRQALGQGPEFLTYFNYEAQQDKSGLPNDRFSAERPEGSISTLTIQRTEQRDSAMYRCASSLGTVSYEQYFGPGTRLTVT.

This chain uses TRBV27 with TRBJ1-1; D might be TRBD1 (6 bases). V lost 2 bases to trimming and J lost 2 bases, with 9 bases between them. This CDR3 is 14 amino acids long. Germline CDR1 MNHEY, CDR2 SMNVEV (reference sequence). The DNA of the CDR3 is TGTGCCAGCAGTTTAAGGACAGCCAACACTGAAGCTTTCTTT. Amino acids: CASSLRTANTEAFF.

This chain joins TRBV5-5 and TRBJ2-2, with 10 bases identical to TRBD2. J gave up 4 bases and V 0 bases, and 9 bases lay outside the gene matches. Germline-derived CDR1 and CDR2 are SGHKS and YYEKEE (reference sequence). This CDR3 has 18 residues. CDR3 sequence: CASSLEILAGNPTGELFF. The CDR3 region has the DNA TGTGCCAGCAGCTTGGAAATACTAGCGGGGAATCCCACCGGGGAGCTGTTTTTT.

The chain combines TRBV9 with TRBJ1-4; D is undetermined. V was cut by 0 bases and J by 8 bases, with 8 bases left in between. Germline V lookup: CDR1 SGDLS, CDR2 YYNGEE. The CDR3 contains 13 residues. CDR3 in amino acids: CASSVGTNEKLFF. CDR3 sequence (DNA): TGTGCCAGCAGCGTAGGCACCAACGAAAAACTGTTTTTT. Supplemented by reference TRBV9 and TRBJ1-4, the full variable domain reads DSGVTQTPKHLITATGQRVTLRCSPRSGDLSVYWYQQSLDQGLQFLIQYYNGEERAKGNILERFSAQQFPDLHSELNLSSLELGDSALYFCASSVGTNEKLFFGSGTQLSVL.

The chain has TRBV27 and TRBJ2-7; 8 bases line up with TRBD2. CDR1 is MNHEY, CDR2 SMNVEV, per germline (reference sequence). This CDR3 region has 13 residues. Unmatched junction bases numbered 15, after V lost 11 bases and J lost 9 bases. CDR3 sequence (DNA): TGTGCCGGCCTTCTAGCGGGCTTTGAGGGGCAGTACGTC. Translated: CAGLLAGFEGQYV.

V usage is TRBV7-6 and J usage is TRBJ2-3; a weak D match, TRBD2 (6 bases). This CDR3 is built from 14 residues. Germline V CDR1 and CDR2: SGHVS, FNYEAQ. V lost 4 bases to trimming and J lost 2 bases, with 10 bases between them. The CDR3 is CASSSTRNTDTQYF. CDR3 nucleotide sequence: TGTGCCAGCAGCTCGACTAGGAACACAGATACGCAGTATTTT.

This clone was seen a single time. The rearrangement uses TRBV7-3 and TRBJ2-5; possible D gene TRBD1, 5 bases. Germline CDR1 SGHTA, CDR2 FQGTGA. Trimming pared 4 bases from V and 6 bases from J, leaving 21 bases between. The CDR3 is made up of 16 amino acids. CDR3 region: CASSSHPTKGMKTQYF. In DNA form, the CDR3 reads TGTGCCAGCAGCTCCCACCCCACGAAGGGGATGAAGACCCAGTACTTC.

This chain connects TRBV29-1 to TRBJ2-3; 10 nucleotides line up with TRBD1. CDR1 and CDR2 (germline): SQVTM, ANQGSEA. This CDR3 contains 18 residues. Trimming at V came to 1 base and at J to 2 bases, leaving 12 bases not matched to a gene. DNA of the CDR3: TGCAGCGTTGAAGGCTCCCCCCACGACAGGGGGCCCACAGATACGCAGTATTTT. It yields the protein CSVEGSPHDRGPTDTQYF.

The chain couples TRBV6-4 to TRBJ2-6, with TRBD1 as a possible D gene (5 bases). V lost 3 bases and J 4 bases, leaving 13 bases between the germline ends. CDR1 is MRHNA and CDR2 is SNTAGT in the germline V gene. This CDR3 comprises 16 residues. CDR3 nucleotides: TGTGCCAGCAGTGAAGGCGCAGGGTCCGGGGCCAACGTCCTGACTTTC. Translation: CASSEGAGSGANVLTF.

The rearrangement links TRBV7-8 to TRBJ2-5, with 10 bases that match TRBD1. V gave up 4 bases and J gave up 5 bases; unmatched junction bases: 7. The CDR3 totals 15 residues. Germline lookup yields CDR1 SGHVS and CDR2 FQNEAQ. DNA of the CDR3: TGTGCCAGCAGCTCCAGGGACAGGGGAGGCGAGACCCAGTACTTC. It encodes CASSSRDRGGETQYF.

CDR3 loop: CASSLAGAWGQPQHF. The CDR3 DNA is TGCGCCAGCAGCCTTGCGGGGGCTTGGGGACAGCCCCAGCATTTT. This chain links TRBV5-1 with TRBJ1-5, with TRBD1 as a possible D gene (6 bases). CDR1 is SGHRS, CDR2 YFSETQ, per germline. Trimming removed 4 bases at V and 7 bases at J, with 18 bases between. The CDR3 consists of 15 residues.

The chain carries TRBV11-2 and TRBJ2-5; perhaps TRBD2 as D (6 bases). V dropped 5 bases and J dropped 2 bases, with 18 bases sitting between them. From germline, CDR1 is SGHAT and CDR2 FQNNGV. The CDR3 has 16 residues. CDR3 region: CASSATPGEDQETQYF. DNA of the CDR3: TGTGCCAGCAGCGCTACCCCCGGGGAGGATCAAGAGACCCAGTACTTC.